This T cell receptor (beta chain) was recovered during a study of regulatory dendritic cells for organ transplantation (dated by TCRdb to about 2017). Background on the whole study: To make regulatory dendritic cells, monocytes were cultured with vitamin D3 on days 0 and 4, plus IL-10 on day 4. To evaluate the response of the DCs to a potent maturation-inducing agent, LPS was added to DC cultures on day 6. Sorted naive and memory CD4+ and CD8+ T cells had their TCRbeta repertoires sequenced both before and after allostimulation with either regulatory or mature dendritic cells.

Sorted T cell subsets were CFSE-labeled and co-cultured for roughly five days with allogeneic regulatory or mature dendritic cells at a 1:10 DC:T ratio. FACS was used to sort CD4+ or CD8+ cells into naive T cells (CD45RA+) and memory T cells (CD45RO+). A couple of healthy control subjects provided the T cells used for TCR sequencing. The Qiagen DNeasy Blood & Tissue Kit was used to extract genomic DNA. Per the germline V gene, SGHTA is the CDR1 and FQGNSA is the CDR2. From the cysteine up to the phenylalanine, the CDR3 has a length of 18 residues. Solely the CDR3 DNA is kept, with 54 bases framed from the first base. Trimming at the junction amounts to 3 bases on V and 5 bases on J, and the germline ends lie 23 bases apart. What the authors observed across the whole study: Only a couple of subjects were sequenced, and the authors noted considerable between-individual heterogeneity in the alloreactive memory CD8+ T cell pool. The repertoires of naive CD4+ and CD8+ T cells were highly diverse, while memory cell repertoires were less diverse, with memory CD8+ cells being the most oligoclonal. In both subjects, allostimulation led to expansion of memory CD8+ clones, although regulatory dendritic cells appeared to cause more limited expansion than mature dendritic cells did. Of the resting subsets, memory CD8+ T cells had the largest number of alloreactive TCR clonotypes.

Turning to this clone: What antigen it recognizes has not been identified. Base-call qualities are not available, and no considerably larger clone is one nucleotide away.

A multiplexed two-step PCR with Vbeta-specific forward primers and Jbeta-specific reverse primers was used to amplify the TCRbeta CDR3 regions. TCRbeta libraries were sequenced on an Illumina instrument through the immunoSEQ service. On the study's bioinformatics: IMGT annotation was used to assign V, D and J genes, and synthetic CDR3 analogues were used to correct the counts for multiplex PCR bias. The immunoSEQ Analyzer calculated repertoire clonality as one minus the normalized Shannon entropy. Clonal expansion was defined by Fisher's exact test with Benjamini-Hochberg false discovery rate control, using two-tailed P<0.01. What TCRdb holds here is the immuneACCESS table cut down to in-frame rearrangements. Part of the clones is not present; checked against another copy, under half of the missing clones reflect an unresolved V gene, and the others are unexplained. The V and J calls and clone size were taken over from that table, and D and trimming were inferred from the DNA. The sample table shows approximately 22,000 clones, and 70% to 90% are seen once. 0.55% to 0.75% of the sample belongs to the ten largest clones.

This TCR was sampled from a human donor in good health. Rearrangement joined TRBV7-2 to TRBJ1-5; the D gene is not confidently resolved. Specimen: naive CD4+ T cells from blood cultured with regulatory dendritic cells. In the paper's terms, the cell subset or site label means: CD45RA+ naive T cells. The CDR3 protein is CASSLPPGTPTGHQPQHF. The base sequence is TGTGCCAGCAGCTTGCCACCAGGAACACCTACCGGCCATCAGCCCCAGCATTTT.